The present entry profiles one T cell receptor (beta chain) with its context. The antigen remains undetermined. The CDR3 contains 13 residues. Germline V lookup: CDR1 LNHNV, CDR2 YYDKDF (reference sequence). V gave up 7 bases and J gave up 7 bases, with 11 bases separating them. This sample is part of a study of monozygotic twins with cystic fibrosis. The study, taken as a whole, reports: In this small cohort, shared CDR3 numbers showed no association with age, concordance or disease severity. The repertoire was suggested to be naive-dominated, clonality median approximately 0.0093. J usage was most co-twin-similar in 8 of 16 pairs, V in 13.

Clones were sequenced by immunoSEQ multiplex PCR, and TCRdb holds only the in-frame ones, with some missing. This sample has approximately 27,000 clones; 90% occur once, and the top ten carry around 0.56%. The sequence derives from a girl aged 2-15 years with cystic fibrosis. Sequencing was performed on blood. The gene calls are TRBV15 and TRBJ2-6; D perhaps matches TRBD2 (6 bases). CDR3 bases: TGTGCCACCAATGCGGGGTTCGCCAACGTCCTGACTTTC. Amino acid sequence: CATNAGFANVLTF.